Each of the 11 T cell receptor beta chains below was sequenced from the same sample in a study of human T cells and chemical hapten exposure. Time point here: patch test 1, 2 weeks after DPC sensitization. Treatment reported: therapeutic diphenylcyclopropenone sensitization with weekly scalp DPC. TCRdb analysed the RACE reads with MiXCR anew, one entry per CDR3 protein. Here the sample spans about 360,000 distinct CDR3 sequences, 4% to 5.5% being singletons. Source: whole blood, taken in connection with sensitization to the hapten diphenylcyclopropenone (DPC). The source is a woman between 45 and 60 years old with alopecia areata. Some clones in this sample may be carry-over from other donors' samples.

The chain joins TRBV7-8 to TRBJ1-2, with TRBD1 identical over 7 bases. Trimming cost V 3 bases and J 7 bases; bases outside gene matches: 8. The CDR3 spans 14 residues. From germline, CDR1 is SGHVS and CDR2 FQNEAQ. This CDR3 is CASSLGDSGFGYTF. The CDR3 coding sequence is TGTGCCAGCAGCTTGGGGGACAGCGGCTTTGGCTACACCTTC.

This clonotype was found many times. The chain carries TRBV5-5 and TRBJ2-2; 7 bases are a match to TRBD1. Germline V gene sequence: CDR1 SGHKS, CDR2 YYEKEE (reference sequence). The junction had 10 bases not matched to a gene; V was cut back by 4 bases and J by 7 bases. The CDR3 is 15 amino acids. CDR3 residues: CASSQLTGFGGELFF. Here the CDR3 DNA reads TGTGCCAGCAGCCAACTGACAGGGTTTGGCGGGGAGCTGTTTTTT.

This clonotype was seen many times. V gene TRBV3-1 combines with J gene TRBJ2-3, with 10 bases lining up with TRBD2. The CDR3 is 16 amino acids. Trimming removed 4 bases from V and 1 base from J; junction bases left unmatched: 5. The germline V gene has CDR1 LGHDT and CDR2 YNNKEL (reference sequence). The CDR3 spells CASSLRTSGRTDTQYF. CDR3 sequence (DNA): TGTGCCAGCAGCCTTCGGACTAGCGGTCGCACAGATACGCAGTATTTT.

This clonotype was counted at least ten times. The genes are TRBV7-2 and TRBJ2-1, with 9 bases identical to TRBD2. Germline V gene lookup returns CDR1 SGHTA and CDR2 FQGNSA. This CDR3 region has 17 residues. V lost 0 bases and J lost 3; bases outside the gene matches: 6. The CDR3 DNA follows: TGTGCCAGCAGCTTAGCCCTAGCGGGGACCCGCTACAATGAGCAGTTCTTC. This sequence encodes CASSLALAGTRYNEQFF.

The rearrangement uses TRBV30 and TRBJ1-3, with a weak D call TRBD1 (6 bases). There are 15 residues in the CDR3. The germline V and J ends were trimmed by 2 bases and 1 base, with 12 bases remaining between them. CDR1 and CDR2 (germline): GTSNPN, SVGIG (reference sequence). CDR3 sequence (DNA): TGTGCCTGGAGTCCGGGGACAAGGTCTGGAAACACCATATATTTT. It yields the protein CAWSPGTRSGNTIYF.

This clonotype was seen ten or more times. The chain links TRBV28 to TRBJ2-7; 7 bases map to TRBD1. CDR1 is MDHEN, CDR2 SYDVKM, per germline. The V and J ends lost 4 bases and 0 bases, in that order; junction bases with no gene match: 12. The CDR3 is 17 residues long. Here the CDR3 reads CASSSLPTGPSSYEQYF. For the CDR3, the DNA is TGTGCCAGCAGTTCGCTCCCGACAGGGCCTAGCTCCTACGAGCAGTACTTC.

The rearrangement uses TRBV5-1 and TRBJ2-1; D gene uncertain. Germline V gene lookup returns CDR1 SGHRS and CDR2 YFSETQ. The CDR3 is made up of 15 amino acids. Trimming cost V 0 bases and J 4 bases, with 11 bases left between them. This CDR3 reads CASSLVKTAYNEQFF. The CDR3 DNA reads TGCGCCAGCAGCTTGGTTAAAACAGCTTACAATGAGCAGTTCTTC.

This clonotype has a count of ten or more. The V gene is TRBV4-2, the J gene TRBJ2-6; D may correspond to TRBD1 or TRBD2 (5 bases each). V lost 4 bases and J 0 bases, leaving 10 bases between the germline ends. Germline V gives CDR1 LGHNA, CDR2 YNFKEQ. This CDR3 comprises 16 residues. The CDR3 sequence: CASSPQEVSGANVLTF. The CDR3 region has the DNA TGTGCCAGCAGCCCACAGGAGGTCTCTGGGGCCAACGTCCTGACTTTC.

The sample holds many counts of this clonotype. The chain uses TRBV11-2 and TRBJ2-7; a possible D gene is TRBD2 (5 bases). This CDR3 contains 15 residues. V lost 5 bases, J lost 0 bases, and 14 bases lay in between. Germline values: CDR1 SGHAT, CDR2 FQNNGV. The CDR3 here is CASSPGQRSSYEQYF. CDR3 DNA: TGTGCCAGCAGCCCCGGGCAGCGGAGCTCCTACGAGCAGTACTTC.

The V gene is TRBV7-2, the J gene TRBJ2-3, with D possibly matching TRBD1 (6 bases). The CDR3 has 15 residues. Germline loops: CDR1 SGHTA, CDR2 FQGNSA. Trimming cost V 0 bases and J 2 bases, with 9 bases left between them. The CDR3 DNA sequence: TGTGCCAGCAGCTTAGCGGGGGCCTTCACAGATACGCAGTATTTT. Translating it yields CASSLAGAFTDTQYF.

The chain couples TRBV29-1 to TRBJ2-3; D might be TRBD1 (5 bases). Germline V CDR1 and CDR2: SQVTM, ANQGSEA. V was cut by 1 base and J by 1 base, with 9 bases left in between. This CDR3 comprises 14 residues. The DNA of the CDR3 is TGCAGCGTTGAAGGGAGCAGGGGCACAGATACGCAGTATTTT. Amino acids: CSVEGSRGTDTQYF.